This T cell receptor beta chain was profiled in a study of T-cell reconstitution after alpha-beta-depleted transplantation in children (dated by TCRdb to 2015 to 2016). General notes on the study: The study quantitatively tracked T-cell immune reconstitution after TCRalphabeta/CD19-depleted allogeneic hematopoietic cell transplantation in children using TCR repertoire profiling.

The intended sense of this specimen's treatment or condition label: allogeneic hematopoietic cell transplantation with graft depleted of TCRalphabeta T cells and CD19 B cells. The transplant recipients were children given TCRalphabeta/CD19-depleted allogeneic hematopoietic cell grafts. This clonotype was observed once. Its recognized antigen is unknown. No base quality values were provided; no much bigger clone lies one nucleotide off. Single-read evidence is weak. Library creation used PCR. Sequencing took place on an Illumina HiSeq 2500. TCR library preparation used molecular barcoding, with unique molecular identifiers applied to normalize quantification of the TCRbeta repertoire. In-frame beta chains were kept once TCRdb had trimmed the public reads at Q25 with fastp and called clones with MiXCR. All rows with the same CDR3 protein become a single entry with the most common DNA and genes. Across this sample there are 350,000 to 500,000 distinct CDR3 sequences, with approximately 42% seen only once. Approximately 30% of the sample lies in the top ten.

Paper-wide results and their limitations: Hyperexpanded clone frequencies declined over subsequent months; after one year, T-cell counts and TCRbeta diversity were mostly attributed to newly produced T cells. About two months after transplant, the apparently early recovery of alphabetaT-cell counts reportedly depended on just several hundred clones that had expanded rapidly and came from non-depleted graft cells. The high TCRbeta diversity at day 60 in some patients was ascribed to recipient T cells and intrathymic progenitors that had survived conditioning.

The sequenced sample was PBMCs, obtained before TCRalphabeta/CD19-depleted stem cell transplant. This receptor was taken from a girl aged 2 to 10 with aplastic anemia, due to receive a stem cell transplant.

CDR3 protein: CASSYPTGGQETQYF. The sequenced DNA is TGTGCCAGCAGTTACCCTACAGGGGGTCAAGAGACCCAGTACTTC. The chain employs TRBV6-5 and TRBJ2-5, and 8 junctional nucleotides match TRBD1. For this chain, trimming is 2 bases at the V end and 2 bases at the J end, and the number of junction bases without a gene match is 4. The CDR3 sequence holds 15 residues, the cysteine and phenylalanine included. The kept DNA is CDR3 alone, 45 bases in frame from the first base. CDR1 and CDR2, per the germline V gene, are MNHEY and SVGAGI.